Presented here are 3 T cell receptor beta chains from one specimen sequenced in a study of control samples from healthy donors and cancer patients. The assay was immunoSEQ multiplex PCR, and TCRdb's table has in-frame clones only and misses some. The table lists 65,000 to 95,000 clones, around 87% of them singletons. Specimen: blood. The receptors originated from a man aged 50 to 59 in good health.

The rearrangement joins TRBV4-3 to TRBJ1-4; tentative D call: TRBD1 (5 bases). This CDR3 region has 17 residues. Trimming took 2 bases from V and 0 from J, leaving 13 bases between them. In germline, CDR1 is LGHNA, CDR2 YSLEER. The CDR3 is CASSQIYGTATNEKLFF. The CDR3, as DNA: TGCGCCAGCAGCCAAATATACGGGACGGCAACTAATGAAAAACTGTTTTTT.

The CDR3 is CASGPWQGDGNTIYF. The CDR3 DNA reads TGTGCCAGCGGCCCTTGGCAGGGGGATGGAAACACCATATATTTT. The chain recombines TRBV6-5 with TRBJ1-3, with 7 bases lining up with TRBD1. The trim removed 8 bases at V and 3 bases at J, leaving 10 bases unmatched. This CDR3 has 15 residues. Germline V gene lookup returns CDR1 MNHEY and CDR2 SVGAGI.

The rearrangement joins TRBV9 to TRBJ1-1; possibly TRBD1 for D (5 bases). The CDR3 runs to 13 residues. Germline values: CDR1 SGDLS, CDR2 YYNGEE. Trimming stripped 2 bases from V and 5 bases from J, with 10 bases between. CDR3 sequence reads: CASSVTGETEAFF. The CDR3 bases are TGTGCCAGCAGCGTCACAGGAGAAACTGAAGCTTTCTTT.